This T cell receptor (beta chain) was recovered during a study of identical twins. Via MiXCR, TCRdb re-called the 5' RACE reads, giving one row per CDR3 protein. The sample lists over 550,000 distinct CDR3 sequences; around 7.5% were seen once. Per germline, CDR1 LGHDT and CDR2 YNNKEL (reference sequence). The CDR3 extends over 14 amino acids. The germline V and J ends were trimmed by 6 bases and 0 bases, with 10 bases remaining between them. All donors were healthy, and all were Caucasian. These data also formed part of another study, on yellow fever vaccine responses in identical twins. That paper states: Twins reportedly appeared to share part of their vaccine T cell response while keeping part individual.

The clonotype was recovered from a woman aged 18-29 years in good health. V usage is TRBV3-1 and J usage is TRBJ2-3; weak D call: TRBD2 (6 bases). Sample: PBMCs. In nucleotides, the CDR3 is TGTGCCAGCAGTCATAGCGGAAGCACAGATACGCAGTATTTT. Protein product: CASSHSGSTDTQYF.